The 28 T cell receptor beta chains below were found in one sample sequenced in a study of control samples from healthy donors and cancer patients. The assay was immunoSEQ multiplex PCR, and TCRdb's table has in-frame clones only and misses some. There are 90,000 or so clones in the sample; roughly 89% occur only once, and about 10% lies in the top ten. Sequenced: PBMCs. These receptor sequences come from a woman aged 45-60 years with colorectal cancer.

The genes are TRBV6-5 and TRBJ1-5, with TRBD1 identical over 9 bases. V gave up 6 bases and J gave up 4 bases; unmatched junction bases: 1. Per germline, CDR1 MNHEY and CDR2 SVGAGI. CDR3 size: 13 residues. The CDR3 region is CASRQGANQPQHF. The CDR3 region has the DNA TGTGCCAGCAGACAGGGGGCGAATCAGCCCCAGCATTTT.

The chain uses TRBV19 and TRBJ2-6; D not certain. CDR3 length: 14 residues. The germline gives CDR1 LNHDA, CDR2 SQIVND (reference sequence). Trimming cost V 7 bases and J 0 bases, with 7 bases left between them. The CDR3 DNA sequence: TGTGCCAGTACTGGGCTCTCTGGGGCCAACGTCCTGACTTTC. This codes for CASTGLSGANVLTF.

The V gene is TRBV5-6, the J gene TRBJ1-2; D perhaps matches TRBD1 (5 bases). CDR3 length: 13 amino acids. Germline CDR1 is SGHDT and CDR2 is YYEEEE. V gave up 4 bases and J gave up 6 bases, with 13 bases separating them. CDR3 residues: CASSPRVLDGYTF. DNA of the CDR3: TGTGCCAGCAGCCCCAGGGTACTGGATGGCTACACCTTC.

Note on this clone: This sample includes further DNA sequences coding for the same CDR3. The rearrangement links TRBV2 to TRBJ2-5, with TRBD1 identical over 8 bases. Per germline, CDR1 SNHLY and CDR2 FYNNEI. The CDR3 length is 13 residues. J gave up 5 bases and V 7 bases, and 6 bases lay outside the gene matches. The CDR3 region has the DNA TGTGCCAGCACAGGACAGGGTGCGGAGACCCAGTACTTC. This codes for CASTGQGAETQYF.

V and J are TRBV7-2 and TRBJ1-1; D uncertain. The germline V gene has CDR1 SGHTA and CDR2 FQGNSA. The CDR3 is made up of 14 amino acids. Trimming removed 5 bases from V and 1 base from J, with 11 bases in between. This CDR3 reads CASSLRPANTEAFF. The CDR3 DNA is TGTGCCAGCAGCCTCCGCCCGGCGAACACTGAAGCTTTCTTT.

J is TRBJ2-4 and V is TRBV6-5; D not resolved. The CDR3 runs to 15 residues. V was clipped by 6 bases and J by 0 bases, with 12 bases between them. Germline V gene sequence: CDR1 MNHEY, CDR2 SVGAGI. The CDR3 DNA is TGTGCCAGCAGCGCCACTTTGGGAGCCAAAAACATTCAGTACTTC. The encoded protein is CASSATLGAKNIQYF.

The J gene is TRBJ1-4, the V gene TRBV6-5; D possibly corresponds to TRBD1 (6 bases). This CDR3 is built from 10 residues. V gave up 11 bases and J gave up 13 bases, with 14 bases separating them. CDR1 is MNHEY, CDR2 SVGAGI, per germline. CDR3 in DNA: TGTGCCGTACTCAGGGGACGACTGTTTTTT. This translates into CAVLRGRLFF.

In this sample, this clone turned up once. The CDR3 region has the DNA TGTGCCACCAGTGATTTGCAGTACACCAGCGGGGGGTCCTACAATGAGCAGTTCTTC. It specifies CATSDLQYTSGGSYNEQFF. The rearrangement uses TRBV24-1 and TRBJ2-1; 9 nucleotides agree with TRBD2. Looked up from germline, CDR1 is KGHDR and CDR2 is SFDVKD. With 0 bases clipped from V and 1 base from J, the junction kept 9 bases outside the gene matches. The CDR3 is made up of 19 amino acids.

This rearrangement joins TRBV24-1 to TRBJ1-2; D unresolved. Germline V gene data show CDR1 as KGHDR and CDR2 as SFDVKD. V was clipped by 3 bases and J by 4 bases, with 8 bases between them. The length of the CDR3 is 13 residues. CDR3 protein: CATSDRFLYGYTF. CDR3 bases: TGTGCCACCAGTGATCGATTCCTCTATGGCTACACCTTC.

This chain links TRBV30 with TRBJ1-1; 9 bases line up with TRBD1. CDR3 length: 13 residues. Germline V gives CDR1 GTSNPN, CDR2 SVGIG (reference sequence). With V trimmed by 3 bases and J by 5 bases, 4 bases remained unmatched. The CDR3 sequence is CAWRGQGGTEAFF. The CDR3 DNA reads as TGTGCCTGGAGGGGACAGGGTGGAACTGAAGCTTTCTTT.

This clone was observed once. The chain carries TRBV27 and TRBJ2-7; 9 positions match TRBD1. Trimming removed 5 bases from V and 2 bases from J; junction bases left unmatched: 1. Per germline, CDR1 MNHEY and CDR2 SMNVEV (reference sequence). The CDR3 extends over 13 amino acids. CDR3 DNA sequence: TGTGCCAGCAGTCGACAGGGGGCCTACGAGCAGTACGTC. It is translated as CASSRQGAYEQYV.

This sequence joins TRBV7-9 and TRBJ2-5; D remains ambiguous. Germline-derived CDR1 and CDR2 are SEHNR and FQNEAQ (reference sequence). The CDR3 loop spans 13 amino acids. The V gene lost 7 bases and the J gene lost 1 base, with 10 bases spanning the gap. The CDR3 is CASTLVLQETQYF. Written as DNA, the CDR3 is TGTGCCAGCACTTTGGTGCTCCAAGAGACCCAGTACTTC.

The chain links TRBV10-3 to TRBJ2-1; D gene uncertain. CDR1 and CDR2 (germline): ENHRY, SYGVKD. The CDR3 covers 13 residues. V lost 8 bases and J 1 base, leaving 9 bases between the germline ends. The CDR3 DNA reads TGTGCCATCCAGAAGAGTTCCTACAATGAGCAGTTCTTC. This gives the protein CAIQKSSYNEQFF.

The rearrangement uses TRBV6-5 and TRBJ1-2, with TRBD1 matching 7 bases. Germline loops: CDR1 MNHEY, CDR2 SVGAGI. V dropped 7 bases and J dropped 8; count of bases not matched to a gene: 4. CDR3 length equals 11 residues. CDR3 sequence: CASNHRGGYTF. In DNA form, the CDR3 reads TGTGCCAGCAACCACAGGGGCGGCTACACCTTC.

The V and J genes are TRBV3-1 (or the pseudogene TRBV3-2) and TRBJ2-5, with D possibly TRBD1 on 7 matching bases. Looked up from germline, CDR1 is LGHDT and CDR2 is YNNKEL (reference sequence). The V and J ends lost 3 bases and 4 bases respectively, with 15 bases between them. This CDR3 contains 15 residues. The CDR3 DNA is TGTGCCAGCAGCCAGTCGACAGGGCGGGGAGAGACCCAGTACTTC. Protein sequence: CASSQSTGRGETQYF.

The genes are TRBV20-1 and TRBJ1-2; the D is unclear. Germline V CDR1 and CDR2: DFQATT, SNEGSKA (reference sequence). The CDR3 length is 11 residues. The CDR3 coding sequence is TGCAGGGTCGGGGAGGACTATGGCTACACCTTC. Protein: CRVGEDYGYTF.

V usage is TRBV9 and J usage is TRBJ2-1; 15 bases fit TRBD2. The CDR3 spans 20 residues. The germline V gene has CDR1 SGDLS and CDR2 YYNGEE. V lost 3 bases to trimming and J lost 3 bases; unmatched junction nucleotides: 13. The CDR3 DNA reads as TGTGCCAGCAGCGCCCAACCGGGACTAGCGGGGGGTGCTTTCTACAATGAGCAGTTCTTC. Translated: CASSAQPGLAGGAFYNEQFF.

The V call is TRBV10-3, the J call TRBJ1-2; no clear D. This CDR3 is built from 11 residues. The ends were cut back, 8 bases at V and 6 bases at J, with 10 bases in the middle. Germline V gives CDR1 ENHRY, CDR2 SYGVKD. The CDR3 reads CAIVGIHGYTF. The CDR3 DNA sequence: TGTGCCATCGTGGGGATTCATGGCTACACCTTC.

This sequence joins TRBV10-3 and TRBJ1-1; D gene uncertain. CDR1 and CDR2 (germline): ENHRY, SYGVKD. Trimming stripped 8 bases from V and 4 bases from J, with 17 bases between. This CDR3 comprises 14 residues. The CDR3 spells CAIGRVVDGTEAFF. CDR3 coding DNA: TGTGCCATCGGTCGGGTGGTGGATGGCACTGAAGCTTTCTTT.

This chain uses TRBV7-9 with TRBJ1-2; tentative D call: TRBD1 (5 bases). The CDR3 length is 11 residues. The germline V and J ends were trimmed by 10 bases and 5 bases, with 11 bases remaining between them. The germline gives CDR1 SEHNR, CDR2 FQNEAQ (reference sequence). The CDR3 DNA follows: TGTGCCACAAGATGGGGGTATGGCTACACCTTC. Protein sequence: CATRWGYGYTF.

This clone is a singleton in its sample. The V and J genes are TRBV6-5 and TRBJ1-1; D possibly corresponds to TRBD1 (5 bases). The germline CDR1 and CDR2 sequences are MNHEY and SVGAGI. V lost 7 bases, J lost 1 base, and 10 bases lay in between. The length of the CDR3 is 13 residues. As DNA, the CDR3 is TGTGCCAGCACCCGGGACGGGAACACTGAAGCTTTCTTT. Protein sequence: CASTRDGNTEAFF.

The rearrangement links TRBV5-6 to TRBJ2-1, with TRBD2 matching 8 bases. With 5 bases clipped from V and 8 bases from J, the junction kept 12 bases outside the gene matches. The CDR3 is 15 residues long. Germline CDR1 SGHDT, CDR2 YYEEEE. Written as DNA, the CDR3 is TGTGCCAGCAGGGTTAGCGGGGCCCCGGGGGATGAGCAGTTCTTC. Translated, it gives CASRVSGAPGDEQFF. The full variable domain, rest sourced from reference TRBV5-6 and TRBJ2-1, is DAGVTQSPTHLIKTRGQQVTLRCSPKSGHDTVSWYQQALGQGPQFIFQYYEEEERQRGNFPDRFSGHQFPNYSSELNVNALLLGDSALYLCASRVSGAPGDEQFFGPGTRLTVL.

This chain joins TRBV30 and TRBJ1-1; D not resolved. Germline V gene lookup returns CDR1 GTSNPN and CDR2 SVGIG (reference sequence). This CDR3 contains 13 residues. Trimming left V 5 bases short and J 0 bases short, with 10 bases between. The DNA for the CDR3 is TGTGCCTGGGAGGACGTATTGAACACTGAAGCTTTCTTT. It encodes CAWEDVLNTEAFF.

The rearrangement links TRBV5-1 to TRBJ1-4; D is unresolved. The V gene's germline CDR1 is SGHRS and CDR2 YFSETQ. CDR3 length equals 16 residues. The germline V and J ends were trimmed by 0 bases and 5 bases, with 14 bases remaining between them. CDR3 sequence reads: CASSLGVRQNNEKLFF. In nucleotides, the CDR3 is TGCGCCAGCAGCTTGGGTGTTAGGCAGAACAATGAAAAACTGTTTTTT.

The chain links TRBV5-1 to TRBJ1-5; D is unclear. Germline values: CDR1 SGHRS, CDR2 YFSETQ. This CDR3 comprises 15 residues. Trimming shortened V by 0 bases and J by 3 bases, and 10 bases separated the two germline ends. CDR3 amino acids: CASSLDSGLNQPQHF. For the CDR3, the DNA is TGCGCCAGCAGCTTGGATAGTGGTCTCAATCAGCCCCAGCATTTT.

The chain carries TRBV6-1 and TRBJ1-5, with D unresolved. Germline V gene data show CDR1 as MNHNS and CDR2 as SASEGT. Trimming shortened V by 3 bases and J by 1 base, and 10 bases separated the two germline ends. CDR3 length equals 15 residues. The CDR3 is CASSDRLTSNQPQHF. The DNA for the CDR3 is TGTGCCAGCAGTGATCGGTTAACGAGCAATCAGCCCCAGCATTTT.

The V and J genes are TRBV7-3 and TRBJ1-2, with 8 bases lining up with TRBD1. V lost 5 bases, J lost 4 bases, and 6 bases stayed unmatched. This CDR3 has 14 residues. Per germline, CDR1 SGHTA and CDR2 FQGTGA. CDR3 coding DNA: TGTGCCAGCAGCGAAGACAGGGGCGGCTATGGCTACACCTTC. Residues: CASSEDRGGYGYTF. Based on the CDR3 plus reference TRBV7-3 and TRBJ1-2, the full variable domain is GAGVSQTPSNKVTEKGKYVELRCDPISGHTALYWYRQSLGQGPEFLIYFQGTGAADDSGLPNDRFFAVRPEGSVSTLKIQRTERGDSAVYLCASSEDRGGYGYTFGSGTRLTVV.

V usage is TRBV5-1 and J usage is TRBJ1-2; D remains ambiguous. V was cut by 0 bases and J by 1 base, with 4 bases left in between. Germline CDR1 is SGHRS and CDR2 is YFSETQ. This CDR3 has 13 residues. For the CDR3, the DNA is TGCGCCAGCAGCTTGGTTGGTAACTATGGCTACACCTTC. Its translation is CASSLVGNYGYTF.